The 20 T cell receptor beta chains reported below all come from one sample, sequenced in a study of tumor and adjacent non-tumor tissue in lung cancer. A modified ARM-PCR protocol with three rounds of nested PCR amplified TCRbeta. MiXCR, applied by TCRdb to the multiplex PCR reads, yields one record per CDR3 protein. The sample consists of fewer than 100,000 distinct CDR3 sequences, approximately 77% of them appearing once. RNA was extracted from bulk tissue without any cell sorting. Input material: lung tumor tissue. These receptors were obtained from a woman between 40 and 50 years old with non-small cell lung cancer.

On this clonotype itself: Germline is not matched at one junction end, which may reflect a read error. The chain combines TRBV11-2 with TRBJ1-5; D unresolved. Germline loops: CDR1 SGHAT, CDR2 FQNNGV. CDR3 length equals 14 residues. The CDR3 region has the DNA TGTGCCAGCAGCTTATCGATACTCAGTCAGCCCCAACATTTT. As protein: CASSLSILSQPQHF.

This clonotype was counted once. Sequence at one end of the junction differs from germline and may be a read error. V and J are TRBV12-3 or TRBV12-4 and TRBJ2-7; possible D gene TRBD2, 5 bases. The CDR3 is 12 residues long. The CDR3 sequence is CTSSETGCEQYF. Here the CDR3 DNA reads TGTACCAGCAGTGAGACGGGGTGCGAACAATACTTC.

Remarks on this clonotype: A read error may account for a junction end that differs from germline. The CDR3 nucleotides read TGTGCCAGCTCGTCAGCCAGGGGCTATAGCACTCAGCCCCAGCATTTT. This translates into CASSSARGYSTQPQHF. The chain is built from TRBV6-5 and TRBJ1-5; a possible D gene is TRBD1 (6 bases). The CDR3 covers 16 residues. Per the germline V gene, CDR1 is MNHEY and CDR2 is SVGAGI.

On this clonotype itself: This clone may be a read error of a much larger clone one base away. This chain joins TRBV5-1 and TRBJ2-7, with 7 bases fitting TRBD1. Per the germline V gene, CDR1 is SGHRS and CDR2 is YFSETQ. V dropped 4 bases and J dropped 6; count of bases not matched to a gene: 7. The CDR3 runs 13 residues. CDR3 protein: CASSPGTVVEQYF. CDR3 nucleotide sequence: TGCGCCAGCAGCCCCGGGACAGTGGTCGAGCAGTACTTC.

About this clonotype: This is likely a read error, given that the CDR3 carries no conserved phenylalanine or tryptophan at its end. CDR3 sequence (DNA): TGTGCCAGCAGCTTAGAGTCAGGCCTGGCAGACACAGAAGCTTTCCTT. Translated: CASSLESGLADTEAFL. This chain uses TRBV11-2 with TRBJ1-1, with D hard to call. CDR1 SGHAT and CDR2 FQNNGV come from the germline V gene. The CDR3 has 16 amino acids.

About this clonotype itself: Mismatch with germline at one junction end may stem from a read error. The chain has TRBV28 and TRBJ1-5; possible D gene TRBD1, 6 bases. Germline assignment: CDR1 MDHEN and CDR2 SYDVKM. The CDR3 has 18 residues. CDR3 in amino acids: CTSSLPYRGGNSNQPQHF. As DNA, the CDR3 is TGTACCAGCAGTTTACCCTACCGAGGGGGGAATAGCAATCAGCCCCAGCATTTT.

For this clonotype: Its ends do not fully match the called genes, so a read error is possible. J is TRBJ2-5 and V is TRBV12-3 or TRBV12-4, with D unresolved. This CDR3 contains 14 residues. The CDR3 loop reads CASSLEGTQETQYF. CDR3 DNA sequence: TGCGCCAGCAGTTTAGAAGGAACTCAAGAGACCCAGTACTTC.

The chain uses TRBV12-3 or TRBV12-4 and TRBJ2-4; D tentatively fits TRBD1 or TRBD2 (6 bases each). With 8 bases removed from V and 4 bases from J, the gap between germline ends came to 12 bases. The CDR3 length is 13 residues. The CDR3 nucleotides read TGTGCCAGCTGTGGGGGGCCTAAAAACATTCAGTACTTC. Amino acids: CASCGGPKNIQYF.

Worth noting for this clonotype: Compared with germline, one end of the junction differs, possibly owing to a read error. The V gene is TRBV4-1, the J gene TRBJ2-1; tentative D call: TRBD2 (6 bases). The CDR3 consists of 15 residues. CDR1 and CDR2 from the germline V gene are MGHRA and YSYEKL. CDR3 residues: CASRMRRGTYNEQFF. CDR3 sequence (DNA): TGCGCCAGCAGGATGAGGCGGGGAACCTATAATGAGCAGTTCTTC.

Remarks on this clonotype: The CDR3 does not close with the conserved phenylalanine or tryptophan, likely indicating a read error. The chain carries TRBV5-4 and TRBJ2-1; D call uncertain. Germline V lookup: CDR1 SGHNT, CDR2 YYREEE (reference sequence). V gave up 6 bases and J gave up 8 bases, with 15 bases separating them. The CDR3 has 13 residues. CDR3 amino acids: CASNCVRVHEQFL. The CDR3 nucleotides read TGTGCCAGCAACTGTGTAAGGGTCCATGAGCAGTTCTTA.

The chain employs TRBV12-3 or TRBV12-4 and TRBJ2-5; 13 nucleotides match TRBD2. Trimming took 3 bases from V and 9 from J; bases not matched to a gene: 25. The CDR3 loop spans 21 amino acids. CDR3: CASSLGWGRLAGGLPQGSQYF. In DNA, the CDR3 is TGTGCCAGCAGTTTGGGATGGGGCCGACTAGCGGGGGGACTGCCCCAAGGGTCCCAGTACTTC.

With regard to this clonotype: This may be a read error: a much more frequent sequence differs by one nucleotide. The rearrangement uses TRBV28 and TRBJ2-1; TRBD2 matches at 9 bases. Germline V gene data show CDR1 as MDHEN and CDR2 as SYDVKM. V trimming: 6 bases; J trimming: 13 bases; junction bases outside the gene matches: 10. The CDR3 loop spans 13 amino acids. The CDR3 spells CASRWGLAGDQFF. DNA for the CDR3: TGTGCCAGCAGATGGGGACTAGCAGGGGATCAGTTCTTC.

Points on this clonotype: The conserved phenylalanine or tryptophan normally closing the CDR3 is absent here, so this likely arose from a read error. This chain uses TRBV10-1 with TRBJ2-3, with 7 bases fitting TRBD1. Unmatched junction bases numbered 13, after V lost 5 bases and J lost 8 bases. Germline V CDR1 and CDR2: WNHNN, SYGVQD (reference sequence). The CDR3 runs 15 residues. CDR3 residues: CASSFGTADGRTQYL. The DNA for the CDR3 is TGCGCCAGCAGTTTCGGGACAGCGGATGGTCGTACGCAGTATCTT.

As for this clonotype: A much bigger clone sits one base away, suggesting this may be a read error. The chain joins TRBV28 to TRBJ1-4; a weak D match, TRBD1 (6 bases). Germline loops: CDR1 MDHEN, CDR2 SYDVKM. The CDR3 loop spans 16 amino acids. CDR3 residues: CASSFGQGPLNEQLFF. The CDR3 nucleotides are TGTGCCAGCAGTTTCGGGCAGGGGCCCCTTAATGAACAACTGTTTTTT.

Comment on this clonotype: A much bigger clone sits one base away, suggesting this may be a read error. Likely a read error: the CDR3 ends without its conserved phenylalanine or tryptophan. This sequence joins TRBV28 and TRBJ1-5; TRBD1 is a possible D gene (5 bases). Trimming removed 4 bases at V and 5 bases at J, with 12 bases between. Germline CDR1 reads MDHEN; CDR2 reads SYDVKM. CDR3 size: 14 residues. CDR3 sequence (DNA): TGTGCCAGCAGTTCAGGACAAGCCTATCAGCCCCAGCATTCT. This codes for CASSSGQAYQPQHS.

The genes are TRBV6-2 or TRBV6-3 and TRBJ2-3; 9 bases agree with TRBD1. Trimming at V came to 6 bases and at J to 2 bases, leaving 15 bases not matched to a gene. The CDR3 is made up of 18 amino acids. Germline V gene sequence: CDR1 MNHEY, CDR2 SVGEGT. CDR3 residues: CASSHGPGQGDHTDTQYF. CDR3 coding DNA: TGTGCCAGCAGCCACGGGCCGGGACAGGGAGATCACACAGATACGCAGTATTTT.

This clonotype was found many times. A much bigger clone sits one base away, suggesting this may be a read error. This chain links TRBV11-2 with TRBJ2-5; 11 bases agree with TRBD2. This CDR3 comprises 15 residues. V lost 3 bases and J lost 5; bases outside the gene matches: 5. Looked up from germline, CDR1 is SGHAT and CDR2 is FQNNGV. As DNA, the CDR3 is TGTGCCAGCAGCTTCCTAGCGGGAGGAATCGAGACCCAGTACTTC. Translated: CASSFLAGGIETQYF. Looking up the rest from reference TRBV11-2 and TRBJ2-5 gives the full variable domain: EAGVAQSPRYKIIEKRQSVAFWCNPISGHATLYWYQQILGQGPKLLIQFQNNGVVDDSQLPKDRFSAERLKGVDSTLKIQPAKLEDSAVYLCASSFLAGGIETQYFGPGTRLLVL.

This clonotype was seen ten or more times. This chain joins TRBV20-1 and TRBJ2-7; the match to TRBD1 covers 7 bases. From germline, CDR1 is DFQATT and CDR2 SNEGSKA (reference sequence). The CDR3 is 15 residues long. J gave up 2 bases and V 3 bases, and 10 bases lay outside the gene matches. The CDR3 DNA reads TGCAGTGCTAGGTCCAACAGGGGATTGACCTACGAGCAGTACTTC. Its protein is CSARSNRGLTYEQYF.

Concerning this clonotype itself: Its ends do not fully match the called genes, so a read error is possible. V gene TRBV28 combines with J gene TRBJ2-7; D not resolved. The CDR3 totals 14 residues. Looked up from germline, CDR1 is MDHEN and CDR2 is SYDVKM. The CDR3 region has the DNA TGTGTCAGCACTTTACTGGCAGGTCGGGTCGAGCAGTACTTC. Protein: CVSTLLAGRVEQYF.

With regard to this clonotype: An end of the junction does not agree with germline; a read error may underlie this. The V and J genes are TRBV6-1 and TRBJ2-7; 8 bases match TRBD2. CDR3 size: 14 residues. CDR1 MNHNS and CDR2 SASEGT come from the germline V gene. CDR3 loop: CASSDVAGSYEQYF. The CDR3 coding sequence is TGTGCAAGCAGTGACGTAGCGGGGTCCTACGAGCAGTACTTC.